This T cell receptor beta chain was found in a study of T-cell reconstitution after alpha-beta-depleted transplantation in children. General study results and limits: The origin of high day-60 TCRbeta diversity in some patients lay in surviving recipient T cells and thymic progenitors.

This clonotype has a handful of counts. What it recognizes is unknown. Library preparation (for TCRbeta) was performed with unique molecular identifiers. Each CDR3 protein is one row after TCRdb ran MiXCR on the PCR reads. The sample contains 200,000 to 250,000 distinct CDR3 sequences, under 8.5% of which appear only once. The sequence was collected from a male patient between 2 and 9 years old who had a stem cell transplant for acute myeloid leukemia, so the T cells may come from the graft donor. The specimen comprised PBMCs, mostly from graft donor cells, sampled 360 days after TCRalphabeta/CD19-depleted stem cell transplant.

CDR3 residues: CASSREWGSSYNSPLHF. For the CDR3, the DNA is TGTGCCAGCAGTCGTGAATGGGGTAGCTCCTATAATTCACCCCTCCACTTT. This rearrangement joins TRBV7-2 to TRBJ1-6; no clear D. Germline V gives CDR1 SGHTA, CDR2 FQGNSA. CDR3 length equals 17 residues. Trimming stripped 6 bases from V and 0 bases from J, with 15 bases between.